This entry is about one T cell receptor beta chain. Assay: immunoSEQ multiplex PCR; the TCRdb copy retains only in-frame clones and omits some. The sample gives 310,000 or so clones, approximately 84% of which show up once; over 9.5% is in the top ten. The sample is drawn from a study of blood T cell repertoires in COVID-19. Everyone who took part was 18 to 89 years old, and they came from about 25 US areas. Two negative PCRs, clearance, or symptom resolution characterized the recovered Cohort 3 donors. CDR3 length equals 13 residues. Trimming took off 6 bases at V and 5 bases at J, with 13 bases between the two ends. Looked up from germline, CDR1 is SNHLY and CDR2 is FYNNEI.

The sequenced sample was PBMCs or T cells enriched from blood (not recorded which). The receptor was isolated from a woman aged 18 to 35 who had recovered from COVID-19. The J gene is TRBJ1-1, the V gene TRBV2; D not certain. The CDR3 sequence is CASRPGAGTEAFF. CDR3 DNA sequence: TGTGCCAGCAGACCGGGCGCGGGAACTGAAGCTTTCTTT.